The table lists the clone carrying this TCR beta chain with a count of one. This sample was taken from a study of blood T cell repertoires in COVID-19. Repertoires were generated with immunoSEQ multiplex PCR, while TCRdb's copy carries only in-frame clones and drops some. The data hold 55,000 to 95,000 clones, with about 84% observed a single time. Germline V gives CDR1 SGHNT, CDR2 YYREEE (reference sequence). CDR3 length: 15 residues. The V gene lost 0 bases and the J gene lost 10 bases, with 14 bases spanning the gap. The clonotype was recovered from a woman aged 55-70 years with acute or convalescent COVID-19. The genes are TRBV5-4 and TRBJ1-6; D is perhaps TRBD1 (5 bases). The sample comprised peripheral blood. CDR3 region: CASSLAGGTGSPLHF. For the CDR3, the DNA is TGTGCCAGCAGCTTGGCCGGGGGGACGGGGTCACCCCTCCACTTT.